These 3 T cell receptor beta chains were all obtained from the same sample, sequenced in a study of T cells in women clearing cervical HPV infection. The data were produced by immunoSEQ multiplex PCR, yet TCRdb's version contains in-frame clones alone and is incomplete. This repertoire includes about 30,000 clones. Sequenced material: blood buffy coat. The receptors shown here come from a woman aged 18-69 years with a cervical HPV16 infection that either progressed to CIN3+ or cleared (not recorded which).

Notes on this clone: The read ends 3 residues shy of where the CDR3 ends; the end is completed using the germline J gene. This chain links TRBV20-1 with TRBJ2-7, with TRBD1 matching 9 bases. This CDR3 is built from 14 residues. J gave up 3 bases and V 6 bases, and 9 bases lay outside the gene matches. Looked up from germline, CDR1 is DFQATT and CDR2 is SNEGSKA (reference sequence). Partial CDR3 DNA: TGCAGTGCCGAAACCGGGACAGGGAACTACGAG. Translation gives CSAETGTGNYE. The whole CDR3 region reads CSAETGTGNYEQYF.

Turning to this clone: From the germline J gene comes the end of the CDR3, since the read stops 3 residues before it. V gene TRBV20-1 combines with J gene TRBJ1-1; D gene unclear. CDR1 is DFQATT and CDR2 is SNEGSKA in the germline V gene (reference sequence). This CDR3 spans 14 amino acids. Trimming took 0 bases from V and 5 from J, leaving 13 bases between them. Partial CDR3 DNA: TGCAGTGCTAGAGATCACGGGGTATCGACTGAA. Its translation: CSARDHGVSTE. The CDR3, in full, reads CSARDHGVSTEAFF.

As for this clone: The CDR3 goes on 3 residues after the read ends, and that part is filled in from the germline J gene. This chain uses TRBV2 with TRBJ2-1, with D possibly being TRBD1 (6 bases). This CDR3 is 15 amino acids long. Trimming left V 6 bases short and J 4 bases short, with 16 bases between. Germline V gene sequence: CDR1 SNHLY, CDR2 FYNNEI. The sequenced part of the CDR3 DNA is TGTGCCAGCAGACTCGCCCGACAGGCTTACAATGAG. Translation gives CASRLARQAYNE. From start to end, the CDR3 is CASRLARQAYNEQFF.